Each of the 26 T cell receptor beta chains below was sequenced from the same sample in a study of blood T cell repertoires in COVID-19 (dated by TCRdb to the early 2020s). The library was generated by the immunoSEQ multiplex PCR assay. TCRdb provides this immuneACCESS table in a form limited to in-frame rearrangements. Some clones are lacking; in checked studies, under half of them reflect an unresolved V gene, and why the rest are absent is not known. The sample contains 95,000 to 100,000 clones, approximately 82% of them found a single time. The ten most abundant clones make up about 10% of the sample. The sample was peripheral blood. The receptors derive from a man in his 70s with acute or convalescent COVID-19.

The chain has TRBV28 and TRBJ1-6; 7 bases align to TRBD1. This CDR3 is built from 15 residues. The trim removed 4 bases at V and 7 bases at J, leaving 7 bases unmatched. Germline V lookup: CDR1 MDHEN, CDR2 SYDVKM. CDR3 loop: CASSSGDRKNSPLHF. DNA of the CDR3: TGTGCCAGCAGTTCTGGGGACAGAAAAAATTCACCCCTCCACTTT. The full variable domain, in which reference TRBV28 and TRBJ1-6 provide the parts outside the CDR3, is DVKVTQSSRYLVKRTGEKVFLECVQDMDHENMFWYRQDPGLGLRLIYFSYDVKMKEKGDIPEGYSVSREKKERFSLILESASTNQTSMYLCASSSGDRKNSPLHFGNGTRLTVT.

This clone was seen a few times. The rearrangement uses TRBV2 and TRBJ1-1; 7 nucleotides line up with TRBD1. Germline CDR1 and CDR2: SNHLY and FYNNEI. The CDR3 is made up of 12 amino acids. V lost 4 bases, J lost 7 bases, and 3 bases stayed unmatched. CDR3 loop: CASSGQGFEAFF. CDR3 sequence (DNA): TGTGCCAGCAGTGGACAGGGCTTTGAAGCTTTCTTT.

This chain joins TRBV29-1 and TRBJ2-3; 7 positions match TRBD1. Trimming took 7 bases from V and 4 from J; bases not matched to a gene: 5. The germline V gene has CDR1 SQVTM and CDR2 ANQGSEA. The CDR3 is 12 amino acids. CDR3 bases: TGCAGCGCAAATACAGGGGCAGATACGCAGTATTTT. This gives the protein CSANTGADTQYF.

This clone has only one observation. The rearrangement joins TRBV7-8 to TRBJ2-5; TRBD2 matches 7 bases. Trimming removed 5 bases from V and 7 bases from J; junction bases left unmatched: 10. This CDR3 region has 14 residues. The germline V gene has CDR1 SGHVS and CDR2 FQNEAQ. In DNA form, the CDR3 reads TGTGCCAGCAGCAGCAGGACATCGGGGGGGACCCAGTACTTC. As protein: CASSSRTSGGTQYF.

The J gene is TRBJ1-2, the V gene TRBV4-1; D might be TRBD1 (6 bases). Looked up from germline, CDR1 is MGHRA and CDR2 is YSYEKL. V was clipped by 0 bases and J by 2 bases, with 16 bases between them. The CDR3 length is 17 residues. The CDR3 loop reads CASSQDRGFDRNYGYTF. The CDR3 DNA is TGCGCCAGCAGCCAAGATCGCGGGTTCGACAGGAACTATGGCTACACCTTC.

This clone has just one count. The chain recombines TRBV5-6 with TRBJ2-7; TRBD2 might be the D (6 bases). Trimming cost V 8 bases and J 1 base, with 19 bases left between them. CDR1 and CDR2 from the germline V gene are SGHDT and YYEEEE. The CDR3 consists of 15 residues. The CDR3 coding sequence is TGTGCCAGTATCCGGTCGGGAGACATATCCTACGAGCAGTACTTC. Translated, it gives CASIRSGDISYEQYF.

This rearrangement joins TRBV9 to TRBJ1-2; D is unclear. V was shortened by 4 bases and J by 1 base, with 14 bases between the two germline ends. The CDR3 is 15 amino acids. CDR1 and CDR2 (germline): SGDLS, YYNGEE. Here the CDR3 DNA reads TGTGCCAGCAGCCCCTGGGAGGTTGATAACTATGGCTACACCTTC. As protein: CASSPWEVDNYGYTF.

This chain uses TRBV6-6 with TRBJ1-3; D unclear. Trimming shortened V by 2 bases and J by 1 base, and 9 bases separated the two germline ends. The CDR3 length is 15 residues. Germline assignment: CDR1 MNHNY and CDR2 SVGAGI (reference sequence). The CDR3 bases are TGTGCCAGCAGTTACCGGCGGGATTCTGGAAACACCATATATTTT. Translation: CASSYRRDSGNTIYF.

The chain carries TRBV30 and TRBJ2-3, with 7 positions matching TRBD2. The V gene's germline CDR1 is GTSNPN and CDR2 SVGIG (reference sequence). This CDR3 region has 15 residues. Trimming removed 0 bases from V and 4 bases from J; junction bases left unmatched: 7. The CDR3 protein is CAWSVPWEGPDTQYF. The CDR3 nucleotides are TGTGCCTGGAGTGTACCGTGGGAGGGTCCAGATACGCAGTATTTT.

The chain joins TRBV18 to TRBJ1-1; the match to TRBD1 covers 10 bases. CDR3 length equals 14 residues. Germline-derived CDR1 and CDR2 are KGHSH and LQKENI. V gave up 3 bases and J gave up 3 bases; unmatched junction bases: 1. The chain's CDR3 is CASSPGQGHTEAFF. The CDR3 DNA sequence: TGTGCCAGCTCACCGGGACAGGGGCACACTGAAGCTTTCTTT.

This clone is a singleton in its sample. The chain uses TRBV30 and TRBJ2-2; no clear D gene. Trimming stripped 8 bases from V and 4 bases from J, with 20 bases between. CDR1 and CDR2 from the germline V gene are GTSNPN and SVGIG (reference sequence). The CDR3 length is 15 residues. CDR3: CASRRGNTGTGELFF. The CDR3, as DNA: TGTGCCAGCCGCCGAGGAAACACCGGCACCGGGGAGCTGTTTTTT.

The rearrangement uses TRBV15 and TRBJ1-1; D ambiguous. This CDR3 has 14 residues. Germline V gene sequence: CDR1 LNHNV, CDR2 YYDKDF (reference sequence). V was cut by 0 bases and J by 0 bases, with 5 bases left in between. The CDR3 DNA follows: TGTGCCACCAGCAGAGATCTCGTGAACACTGAAGCTTTCTTT. It codes for CATSRDLVNTEAFF.

V gene TRBV7-2 combines with J gene TRBJ2-5; possibly TRBD2 for D (6 bases). Per germline, CDR1 SGHTA and CDR2 FQGNSA. The CDR3 contains 14 residues. The ends were cut back, 0 bases at V and 5 bases at J, with 10 bases in the middle. The CDR3 spells CASSLAGGGETQYF. DNA for the CDR3: TGTGCCAGCAGCTTAGCGGGAGGTGGGGAGACCCAGTACTTC. Supplemented by reference TRBV7-2 and TRBJ2-5, the full variable domain reads GAGVSQSPSNKVTEKGKDVELRCDPISGHTALYWYRQSLGQGLEFLIYFQGNSAPDKSGLPSDRFSAERTGGSVSTLTIQRTQQEDSAVYLCASSLAGGGETQYFGPGTRLLVL.

This clone appeared once. The rearrangement joins TRBV2 to TRBJ2-7; possible D gene TRBD1, 5 bases. V was shortened by 3 bases and J by 2 bases, with 14 bases between the two germline ends. Germline V gene sequence: CDR1 SNHLY, CDR2 FYNNEI. The CDR3 runs to 15 residues. The DNA of the CDR3 is TGTGCCAGCAGTGAGGGGCGGATCAATACCTACGAGCAGTACTTC. This gives the protein CASSEGRINTYEQYF.

The chain has TRBV7-6 and TRBJ2-7; D possibly corresponds to TRBD2 (7 bases). V lost 4 bases to trimming and J lost 5 bases, with 18 bases between them. In germline, CDR1 is SGHVS, CDR2 FNYEAQ. The CDR3 length is 15 residues. This chain's CDR3 is CASSSSGGGLNEQYF. Here the CDR3 DNA reads TGTGCCAGCAGCTCCTCGGGGGGCGGCCTAAACGAGCAGTACTTC.

This chain joins TRBV25-1 and TRBJ1-2; 9 positions agree with TRBD1. The V segment lost 5 bases and the J segment 8 bases; nucleotides outside the gene matches: 12. This CDR3 region has 15 residues. Germline-derived CDR1 and CDR2 are MGHDK and SYGVNS. CDR3 residues: CASSNGTGLFWGYTF. CDR3 sequence (DNA): TGTGCCAGCAGTAACGGGACAGGGCTGTTCTGGGGCTACACCTTC.

The chain combines TRBV4-1 with TRBJ1-2, with 7 bases identical to TRBD1. Trimming took 2 bases from V and 7 from J; bases not matched to a gene: 19. The CDR3 consists of 18 residues. The V gene's germline CDR1 is MGHRA and CDR2 YSYEKL. The CDR3 DNA is TGCGCCAGCAGCCAACCCCGCGAGCAGAGCGACAGGGCTTTTGGCTACACCTTC. Encoded protein: CASSQPREQSDRAFGYTF.

The V gene is TRBV9, the J gene TRBJ1-5; the D is unclear. Germline assignment: CDR1 SGDLS and CDR2 YYNGEE. The CDR3 contains 13 residues. V lost 0 bases, J lost 4 bases, and 5 bases lay in between. The CDR3 DNA follows: TGTGCCAGCAGCGTAGCGGAGAATCAGCCCCAGCATTTT. The encoded protein is CASSVAENQPQHF.

J is TRBJ2-1 and V is TRBV6-6; perhaps TRBD2 as D (6 bases). The germline gives CDR1 MNHNY, CDR2 SVGAGI (reference sequence). The CDR3 has 14 residues. Trimming left V 10 bases short and J 3 bases short, with 16 bases between. The CDR3 reads CATTKEGNYNEQFF. In DNA form, the CDR3 reads TGTGCCACCACTAAGGAGGGTAACTACAATGAGCAGTTCTTC.

This clone was recorded once. This chain connects TRBV6-5 to TRBJ1-3, with D uncertain. V was trimmed by 8 bases and J by 1 base, leaving 12 bases between them. CDR1 and CDR2 (germline): MNHEY, SVGAGI. The CDR3 covers 14 residues. CDR3 coding DNA: TGTGCCAGCCTTATGGTTGAGTCTGGAAACACCATATATTTT. Its translation: CASLMVESGNTIYF.

This clone has only one observation. The identical CDR3 is also encoded by other nucleotide sequences in the sample. The chain employs TRBV3-1 (or the pseudogene TRBV3-2) and TRBJ1-2, with 8 bases identical to TRBD1. Germline V gives CDR1 LGHDT, CDR2 YNNKEL (reference sequence). CDR3 length: 14 residues. After removal of 6 bases from V and 1 base from J, the junction contained 4 bases not matched to a gene. In DNA, the CDR3 is TGTGCCAGCAGGCGACAGGGGAATAACTATGGCTACACCTTC. Translated, it gives CASRRQGNNYGYTF.

In its sample, this clone was seen many times. The V gene is TRBV7-3, the J gene TRBJ2-2, with D maybe TRBD2 (5 bases). Trimming removed 4 bases at V and 5 bases at J, with 14 bases between. Germline V gene lookup returns CDR1 SGHTA and CDR2 FQGTGA. The CDR3 is 15 residues long. Here the CDR3 reads CASSSYRGGTGELFF. CDR3 DNA sequence: TGTGCCAGCAGCTCCTACCGGGGTGGTACCGGGGAGCTGTTTTTT.

J is TRBJ2-7 and V is TRBV6-5, with TRBD1 identical over 9 bases. The CDR3 runs to 14 residues. Germline CDR1 reads MNHEY; CDR2 reads SVGAGI. J was trimmed by 2 bases and V by 4 bases; bases with no gene match: 3. This CDR3 reads CASSSRQGAYEQYF. In DNA form, the CDR3 reads TGTGCCAGCAGTTCCCGACAGGGGGCCTACGAGCAGTACTTC.

The chain combines TRBV7-3 with TRBJ1-1; D is uncertain. The CDR3 loop spans 13 amino acids. Deletions cut 6 bases from V and 0 bases from J, with 8 bases between. Germline V lookup: CDR1 SGHTA, CDR2 FQGTGA. CDR3 DNA: TGTGCCAGCAGACTTTCAATGAACACTGAAGCTTTCTTT. This encodes CASRLSMNTEAFF.

The CDR3 sequence is CASSLTWSSYEQYF. The CDR3 region has the DNA TGCGCCAGCAGCCTGACTTGGAGCTCCTACGAGCAGTACTTC. This chain joins TRBV4-1 and TRBJ2-7; D call uncertain. V shed 4 bases and J shed 0 bases, with 10 bases lying between them. The CDR3 is made up of 14 amino acids. In germline, CDR1 is MGHRA, CDR2 YSYEKL.

This clone has a single count. The gene calls are TRBV15 and TRBJ1-4; 7 bases are shared with TRBD1. Germline-derived CDR1 and CDR2 are LNHNV and YYDKDF (reference sequence). The CDR3 extends over 15 amino acids. V lost 1 base to trimming and J lost 7 bases; unmatched junction nucleotides: 6. CDR3 in DNA: TGTGCCACCAGCAGAGGTGACAGGGTCGGTGAAAAACTGTTTTTT. Translation: CATSRGDRVGEKLFF.